These 31 T cell receptor beta chains share one sample of origin, sequenced in a study of cytomegalovirus exposure and HLA in healthy donors. In the PCR, 60 Vbeta and 13 Jbeta primers were used. Produced via immunoSEQ multiplex PCR; TCRdb's table is partial and in-frame only. The repertoire includes 90,000 to 150,000 clones, 80% to 85% of them detected once, and less than 2.5% sits in the top ten. The material sequenced was PBMCs. Every receptor here comes from a woman aged 40 to 50 in good health and CMV-seronegative.

This rearrangement joins TRBV5-1 to TRBJ2-3, with 8 bases matching TRBD2. This CDR3 is 17 amino acids long. CDR1 and CDR2 from the germline V gene are SGHRS and YFSETQ. The ends lost 0 bases at V and 1 base at J; junction bases unmatched: 7. The CDR3 nucleotides read TGCGCCAGCAGCTTGGGAATAACGGGGGGGCGCACAGATACGCAGTATTTT. Its protein is CASSLGITGGRTDTQYF.

CDR3 residues: CASSESHGQGKYIDTQYF. The CDR3 DNA is TGCGCCAGCAGTGAGTCACACGGACAGGGGAAGTATATAGATACGCAGTATTTT. This chain uses TRBV10-1 with TRBJ2-3; 9 bases are shared with TRBD1. Germline V gene data show CDR1 as WNHNN and CDR2 as SYGVQD (reference sequence). The CDR3 has 18 amino acids. V lost 0 bases and J lost 5; bases outside the gene matches: 12.

The chain uses TRBV30 and TRBJ2-1, with D perhaps TRBD2 (6 bases). Germline lookup yields CDR1 GTSNPN and CDR2 SVGIG (reference sequence). The CDR3 loop spans 16 amino acids. V was clipped by 7 bases and J by 5 bases, with 24 bases between them. The CDR3 DNA is TGTGCCTCGGCCAAGATTGACGGTGGAGGGAACAATGAGCAGTTCTTC. Protein: CASAKIDGGGNNEQFF.

The chain recombines TRBV6-5 with TRBJ1-2; D gene ambiguous. Trimming cost V 4 bases and J 6 bases, with 18 bases left between them. This CDR3 has 15 residues. Germline V lookup: CDR1 MNHEY, CDR2 SVGAGI. The CDR3 loop is CASSLVTPAGDGYTF. The CDR3, as DNA: TGTGCCAGCAGTTTGGTGACACCAGCCGGGGATGGCTACACCTTC.

This chain links TRBV10-1 with TRBJ2-3, with 7 bases aligning to TRBD1. The CDR3 covers 15 residues. In germline, CDR1 is WNHNN, CDR2 SYGVQD (reference sequence). The trim removed 3 bases at V and 1 base at J, leaving 4 bases unmatched. CDR3 sequence (DNA): TGCGCCAGCAGTGAAAGGGGGCTTGGCACAGATACGCAGTATTTT. It specifies CASSERGLGTDTQYF.

The V and J genes are TRBV2 and TRBJ2-4; no reliable D call. Germline CDR1 reads SNHLY; CDR2 reads FYNNEI. Trimming cost V 4 bases and J 2 bases, with 18 bases left between them. This CDR3 contains 17 residues. The CDR3 nucleotides read TGTGCCAGCAGTGCTAGTCCCAACGGATACTCCAAAAACATTCAGTACTTC. It is translated as CASSASPNGYSKNIQYF.

This chain uses TRBV2 with TRBJ1-1; D is ambiguous. Trimming removed 10 bases from V and 6 bases from J, with 18 bases in between. The V gene's germline CDR1 is SNHLY and CDR2 FYNNEI. The CDR3 has 13 residues. CDR3 sequence: CATKNGGGAEAFF. CDR3 nucleotide sequence: TGTGCCACCAAGAACGGTGGCGGGGCTGAAGCTTTCTTT.

The rearrangement joins TRBV11-2 to TRBJ1-1; 9 bases are shared with TRBD1. Trimming at V came to 1 base and at J to 5 bases, leaving 5 bases not matched to a gene. Per the germline V gene, CDR1 is SGHAT and CDR2 is FQNNGV. The CDR3 loop spans 15 amino acids. DNA of the CDR3: TGTGCCAGCAGCTTAGTGACAGGGGGTCATACTGAAGCTTTCTTT. Translation gives CASSLVTGGHTEAFF.

V gene TRBV28 combines with J gene TRBJ1-5, with D hard to call. The ends were cut back, 2 bases at V and 0 bases at J, with 14 bases in the middle. Germline CDR1 reads MDHEN; CDR2 reads SYDVKM. The CDR3 has 17 residues. CDR3 sequence reads: CASSLASGSYSNQPQHF. CDR3 DNA sequence: TGTGCCAGCAGTTTAGCGTCAGGAAGTTATAGCAATCAGCCCCAGCATTTT.

The V call is TRBV7-6, the J call TRBJ2-2; D remains ambiguous. Trimming pared 0 bases from V and 2 bases from J, leaving 10 bases between. Germline-derived CDR1 and CDR2 are SGHVS and FNYEAQ. This CDR3 has 16 amino acids. The CDR3 sequence is CASSLAPSANTGELFF. CDR3 sequence (DNA): TGTGCCAGCAGCTTAGCGCCCAGCGCAAACACCGGGGAGCTGTTTTTT.

The chain recombines TRBV7-9 with TRBJ2-5; TRBD2 might be the D (6 bases). This CDR3 is 15 amino acids long. Germline V gives CDR1 SEHNR, CDR2 FQNEAQ (reference sequence). V was clipped by 5 bases and J by 0 bases, with 13 bases between them. The CDR3 DNA is TGTGCCAGCAGCCCCTATAGCGGATACCAAGAGACCCAGTACTTC. Its translation is CASSPYSGYQETQYF.

The chain links TRBV6-5 to TRBJ2-7, with 11 bases identical to TRBD2. The CDR3 covers 15 residues. In germline, CDR1 is MNHEY, CDR2 SVGAGI. Trimming at V came to 0 bases and at J to 4 bases, leaving 2 bases not matched to a gene. The CDR3 loop is CASSYSTSGAYEQYF. The DNA for the CDR3 is TGTGCCAGCAGTTACTCGACTAGCGGGGCTTACGAGCAGTACTTC.

The chain carries TRBV7-2 and TRBJ1-2; D gene ambiguous. From germline, CDR1 is SGHTA and CDR2 FQGNSA. This CDR3 is built from 18 residues. V was pared by 1 base and J by 8 bases, with 26 bases between. In DNA form, the CDR3 reads TGTGCCAGCAGCTTAGATTGGCGGTGTTCGTATACTTTTGGGGGCTACACCTTC. Encoded protein: CASSLDWRCSYTFGGYTF.

V gene TRBV6-5 combines with J gene TRBJ1-2; possible D gene TRBD1, 6 bases. The CDR3 loop spans 14 amino acids. The ends were cut back, 5 bases at V and 5 bases at J, with 15 bases in the middle. The germline V gene has CDR1 MNHEY and CDR2 SVGAGI. CDR3 amino acids: CASSLAGARYGYTF. CDR3 nucleotide sequence: TGTGCCAGCAGTCTAGCGGGGGCGCGATATGGCTACACCTTC.

The J gene is TRBJ1-3, the V gene TRBV9; 8 bases are a match to TRBD1. After removal of 0 bases from V and 0 bases from J, the junction contained 8 bases not matched to a gene. The germline gives CDR1 SGDLS, CDR2 YYNGEE. This CDR3 has 18 amino acids. CDR3 sequence reads: CASSVEAGTGLSGNTIYF. The CDR3 DNA is TGTGCCAGCAGCGTAGAGGCCGGGACAGGACTCTCTGGAAACACCATATATTTT.

The rearrangement joins TRBV27 to TRBJ2-1; no clear D gene. Trimming removed 6 bases from V and 6 bases from J, with 15 bases in between. Germline values: CDR1 MNHEY, CDR2 SMNVEV (reference sequence). This CDR3 is built from 14 residues. CDR3 in amino acids: CASRFRVLANEQFF. In nucleotides, the CDR3 is TGTGCCAGCAGATTCCGCGTGTTAGCCAATGAGCAGTTCTTC.

J is TRBJ1-1 and V is TRBV2; D ambiguous. This CDR3 contains 13 residues. Germline V gene sequence: CDR1 SNHLY, CDR2 FYNNEI. V was trimmed by 7 bases and J by 10 bases, leaving 19 bases between them. The CDR3 DNA is TGTGCCAGCACCCAAGCCGTACCAGCTAGAGCTTTCTTT. This encodes CASTQAVPARAFF.

The chain uses TRBV7-2 and TRBJ2-5, with 7 bases identical to TRBD1. From germline, CDR1 is SGHTA and CDR2 FQGNSA. There are 16 residues in the CDR3. V shed 4 bases, J shed 5 bases, and the junction held 13 bases outside the gene matches. DNA of the CDR3: TGTGCCAGCAGCTCGACCCGACAGGGAAGAAGGGAGACCCAGTACTTC. Protein: CASSSTRQGRRETQYF.

The CDR3 coding sequence is TGTGCCAGCAGCCCCGGGGGGCGGGAGGGCCTGGATACGCAGTATTTT. This gives the protein CASSPGGREGLDTQYF. V gene TRBV28 combines with J gene TRBJ2-3; 9 bases are shared with TRBD2. The CDR3 is 16 amino acids. V trimming: 6 bases; J trimming: 6 bases; junction bases outside the gene matches: 13. The germline gives CDR1 MDHEN, CDR2 SYDVKM. The full variable domain, rest sourced from reference TRBV28 and TRBJ2-3, is DVKVTQSSRYLVKRTGEKVFLECVQDMDHENMFWYRQDPGLGLRLIYFSYDVKMKEKGDIPEGYSVSREKKERFSLILESASTNQTSMYLCASSPGGREGLDTQYFGPGTRLTVL.

Written as DNA, the CDR3 is TGTGCCAGCAGTGAAGTTACCCTAAAGTGGGAAAAACTGTTTTTT. It specifies CASSEVTLKWEKLFF. This chain uses TRBV6-1 with TRBJ1-4; D is unclear. Germline V CDR1 and CDR2: MNHNS, SASEGT. CDR3 length: 15 residues. Trimming shortened V by 1 base and J by 8 bases, and 14 bases separated the two germline ends.

The chain couples TRBV6-1 to TRBJ2-5; D unresolved. The J call could be wrong; TRBJ2-7 is a better fit for the DNA end. The CDR3 totals 15 residues. CDR1 is MNHNS and CDR2 is SASEGT in the germline V gene. CDR3 protein: CASSEAWQVSYEQYF. The CDR3 nucleotides read TGTGCCAGCAGTGAAGCCTGGCAGGTCTCCTACGAGCAGTACTTC.

This chain connects TRBV5-1 to TRBJ2-5; 10 bases align to TRBD2. The germline gives CDR1 SGHRS, CDR2 YFSETQ. Unmatched junction bases numbered 6, after V lost 1 base and J lost 3 bases. The CDR3 length is 16 residues. The chain's CDR3 is CASSLPTLAGEETQYF. CDR3 nucleotides: TGCGCCAGCAGCTTGCCTACTCTAGCGGGGGAAGAGACCCAGTACTTC.

This clone was detected only once. The V call is TRBV7-2, the J call TRBJ1-5, with no clear D. V was pared by 4 bases and J by 3 bases, with 13 bases between. This CDR3 has 15 residues. The germline V gene has CDR1 SGHTA and CDR2 FQGNSA. The CDR3 reads CASSSTGRYNQPQHF. In nucleotides, the CDR3 is TGTGCCAGCAGCTCGACGGGGAGATACAATCAGCCCCAGCATTTT.

The chain uses TRBV2 and TRBJ1-1, with D tentatively TRBD1 (5 bases). The CDR3 has 12 amino acids. Germline values: CDR1 SNHLY, CDR2 FYNNEI. Deletions cut 7 bases from V and 6 bases from J, with 12 bases between. CDR3 sequence reads: CASTLRGSEAFF. CDR3 DNA sequence: TGTGCCAGCACGTTGCGGGGGTCTGAAGCTTTCTTT.

The chain employs TRBV11-2 and TRBJ2-5, with 15 bases fitting TRBD2. After removal of 1 base from V and 1 base from J, the junction contained 4 bases not matched to a gene. The germline V gene encodes CDR1 SGHAT and CDR2 FQNNGV. This CDR3 is built from 18 residues. The CDR3 DNA is TGTGCCAGCAGCTTAGGGGGACTAGCGGGGGGCTCCCAAGAGACCCAGTACTTC. Its protein product is CASSLGGLAGGSQETQYF.

This clone came up a few times. The chain has TRBV2 and TRBJ1-1; D possibly corresponds to TRBD1 (6 bases). Germline V gene sequence: CDR1 SNHLY, CDR2 FYNNEI. The CDR3 totals 14 residues. V lost 6 bases and J lost 7, with 18 bases in between. Written as DNA, the CDR3 is TGTGCCAGCAGGGTCACAGGGAAAGGGGGTGAAGCTTTCTTT. It yields the protein CASRVTGKGGEAFF.

The V and J genes are TRBV11-2 and TRBJ2-7, with 15 bases matching TRBD2. The CDR3 has 16 amino acids. V was clipped by 5 bases and J by 7 bases; unmatched bases: 9. CDR1 is SGHAT and CDR2 is FQNNGV in the germline V gene. The DNA for the CDR3 is TGTGCCAGCAGCGGTTGGACTAGCGGGGGGGCGGGTGAGCAGTACTTC. It specifies CASSGWTSGGAGEQYF.

This chain joins TRBV5-1 and TRBJ1-5; 8 bases are shared with TRBD1. This CDR3 is 15 amino acids long. The V segment lost 3 bases and the J segment 7 bases; nucleotides outside the gene matches: 9. Germline lookup yields CDR1 SGHRS and CDR2 YFSETQ. CDR3: CASSYSGGSGQPQHF. The DNA for the CDR3 is TGCGCCAGCAGCTATTCAGGGGGCAGTGGACAGCCCCAGCATTTT.

The V and J genes are TRBV29-1 and TRBJ1-4, with D uncertain. CDR3 length equals 12 residues. The germline gives CDR1 SQVTM, CDR2 ANQGSEA. The V and J ends lost 4 bases and 8 bases respectively, with 11 bases between them. This chain's CDR3 is CSVGDNAEKLFF. CDR3 bases: TGCAGCGTTGGAGACAATGCGGAAAAACTGTTTTTT.

Notes on this clone: The junction differs from germline at one of its ends, possibly a read error. The rearrangement joins TRBV7-9 to TRBJ1-1; D not certain. Germline loops: CDR1 SEHNR, CDR2 FQNEAQ (reference sequence). The CDR3 extends over 14 amino acids. Written as DNA, the CDR3 is TGTTCCAGCAGCTTAGCGCGCGCTAACACTGAAGCTTTCTTT. This codes for CSSSLARANTEAFF.

The rearrangement joins TRBV15 to TRBJ2-7, with 10 bases identical to TRBD1. J lost 4 bases, V lost 4 bases, and 7 bases had no gene match. This CDR3 region has 15 residues. CDR1 and CDR2 (germline): LNHNV, YYDKDF (reference sequence). The CDR3 DNA sequence: TGTGCCACCAGCACCCGGGACAGGGGTCTTTACGAGCAGTACTTC. Translated, it gives CATSTRDRGLYEQYF.